Presented here are 18 T cell receptor beta chains from one specimen sequenced in a study of identical twins. MiXCR was run by TCRdb on the 5' RACE reads, yielding one entry per CDR3 protein. The repertoire holds hundreds of thousands of distinct CDR3 sequences, 6% to 6.5% seen once, with roughly 2% in the top ten. Sequenced: naive T cells sorted from blood. The receptors originated from a man younger than 35 in good health.

This clonotype was observed a few times. This may arise from a read error, as a much more abundant clone is one base away. Given the absence of the conserved phenylalanine or tryptophan at the CDR3 end, a read error is likely. The chain is built from TRBV5-1 and TRBJ2-3, with 8 bases matching TRBD2. In germline, CDR1 is SGHRS, CDR2 YFSETQ. V lost 0 bases to trimming and J lost 0 bases; unmatched junction nucleotides: 9. This CDR3 has 18 amino acids. The CDR3 loop is CASSLGLARLLSTDTQYS. CDR3 DNA: TGCGCCAGCAGCTTGGGACTAGCGAGACTGCTCAGCACAGATACGCAGTATTCT.

This clonotype was detected ten times or more. The genes are TRBV5-1 and TRBJ2-7; no clear D gene. This CDR3 comprises 14 residues. Germline-derived CDR1 and CDR2 are SGHRS and YFSETQ. The V end was cut by 2 bases, the J end by 0 bases, with 9 bases between. The DNA for the CDR3 is TGCGCCAGCAGCTTTCGACCGAGCTCCTACGAGCAGTACTTC. This gives the protein CASSFRPSSYEQYF.

This clonotype was picked up a small number of times. The chain combines TRBV6-2 or TRBV6-3 with TRBJ2-7, with D hard to call. Germline-derived CDR1 and CDR2 are MNHEY and SVGEGT. The ends were cut back, 5 bases at V and 3 bases at J, with 5 bases in the middle. This CDR3 has 11 amino acids. This chain's CDR3 is CASSKVYEQYF. In DNA, the CDR3 is TGTGCCAGCAGTAAAGTCTACGAGCAGTACTTC.

This clonotype was seen many times. The chain uses TRBV12-3 or TRBV12-4 and TRBJ2-1; 9 bases align to TRBD2. This CDR3 region has 16 residues. V was clipped by 6 bases and J by 4 bases; unmatched bases: 10. The CDR3 DNA follows: TGTGCCAGCAGGGGGATGCTAGCGGGATCGTACAATGAGCAGTTCTTC. This translates into CASRGMLAGSYNEQFF.

This clonotype was recorded a few times. Compared with germline, one end of the junction differs, possibly owing to a read error. This chain links TRBV11-1 with TRBJ2-7; the match to TRBD1 covers 7 bases. This CDR3 has 13 residues. The germline CDR1 and CDR2 sequences are SGHAT and FQDESV (reference sequence). The CDR3 coding sequence is TGTGCCAGCAGCTTAGCTCCCGCGACAGGGAAGGACTTC. It yields the protein CASSLAPATGKDF.

There are a few counts of this clonotype. This chain uses TRBV4-1 with TRBJ2-3; tentatively, D is TRBD1 or TRBD2 (5 bases each). The CDR3 extends over 16 amino acids. Germline V CDR1 and CDR2: MGHRA, YSYEKL. V was shortened by 4 bases and J by 4 bases, with 18 bases between the two germline ends. The CDR3 DNA is TGCGCCAGCAGCCCCCTGGGGCGCGGGCCCGCAGATACGCAGTATTTT. Protein product: CASSPLGRGPADTQYF.

This clonotype was counted ten times or more. The chain combines TRBV20-1 with TRBJ1-4, with D unresolved. CDR1 is DFQATT and CDR2 is SNEGSKA in the germline V gene (reference sequence). The V end was cut by 5 bases, the J end by 8 bases, with 15 bases between. The CDR3 has 13 amino acids. The chain's CDR3 is CSAEAAGAEKLFF. For the CDR3, the DNA is TGCAGTGCTGAGGCCGCAGGAGCGGAAAAACTGTTTTTT.

This clonotype was observed a handful of times. V gene TRBV12-3 or TRBV12-4 combines with J gene TRBJ1-6, with D possibly being TRBD1 (5 bases). This CDR3 is built from 12 residues. V lost 4 bases and J lost 11, with 9 bases in between. The DNA of the CDR3 is TGTGCCAGCAGTTCCGGGGGTGCACCCCTCCACTTT. Amino acids: CASSSGGAPLHF.

This clonotype was found a few times. The rearrangement links TRBV24-1 to TRBJ2-2; D call uncertain. The CDR3 length is 14 residues. V gave up 4 bases and J gave up 3 bases, with 8 bases separating them. Germline V gene data show CDR1 as KGHDR and CDR2 as SFDVKD. In nucleotides, the CDR3 is TGTGCCACCAGTGAGAACTCCCACACCGGGGAGCTGTTTTTT. The encoded protein is CATSENSHTGELFF.

This clonotype showed up just a few times. The gene calls are TRBV7-9 and TRBJ2-3; D may be TRBD1 or TRBD2 (5 bases each). Germline V gene data show CDR1 as SEHNR and CDR2 as FQNEAQ (reference sequence). The length of the CDR3 is 14 residues. The V end lost 5 bases, the J end lost 3 bases, and 12 bases lay between the germline ends. CDR3 region: CASSPRDQTDTQYF. CDR3 DNA: TGTGCCAGCAGCCCCCGGGACCAGACAGATACGCAGTATTTT.

The sample holds many counts of this clonotype. This chain's CDR3 is CASSLRWSTEAFF. In DNA, the CDR3 is TGTGCCAGCAGCCTTAGGTGGAGCACTGAAGCTTTCTTT. This chain links TRBV12-3 or TRBV12-4 with TRBJ1-1, with D uncertain. The CDR3 sequence is 13 residues long. Trimming cost V 6 bases and J 4 bases, with 12 bases left between them.

The sample holds many counts of this clonotype. The chain has TRBV29-1 and TRBJ1-1, with TRBD1 matching over 9 bases. Germline lookup yields CDR1 SQVTM and CDR2 ANQGSEA. The trim removed 3 bases at V and 0 bases at J, leaving 5 bases unmatched. This CDR3 spans 15 amino acids. The CDR3 loop is CSVEAQGAVNTEAFF. The CDR3 DNA follows: TGCAGCGTTGAGGCACAGGGGGCCGTGAACACTGAAGCTTTCTTT.

Only a few counts were recorded for this clonotype. The rearrangement links TRBV4-3 to TRBJ2-1; D is perhaps TRBD1 or TRBD2 (5 bases each). The CDR3 has 15 residues. V shed 3 bases and J shed 7 bases, with 16 bases lying between them. Germline CDR1 LGHNA, CDR2 YSLEER. CDR3 nucleotide sequence: TGCGCCAGCAGCCACCAACAGGAGGTTGGGAATGAGCAGTTCTTC. Protein product: CASSHQQEVGNEQFF.

This clonotype was seen more than once but under ten times. This chain joins TRBV7-8 and TRBJ2-2; D unclear. Per the germline V gene, CDR1 is SGHVS and CDR2 is FQNEAQ. The length of the CDR3 is 14 residues. V lost 5 bases to trimming and J lost 5 bases, with 12 bases between them. This CDR3 reads CASSLNTETGELFF. CDR3 DNA: TGTGCCAGCAGCCTCAACACGGAAACCGGGGAGCTGTTTTTT.

This clonotype was seen at least ten times. The gene calls are TRBV12-3 or TRBV12-4 and TRBJ2-7; a possible D gene is TRBD1 (5 bases). Trimming removed 3 bases at V and 9 bases at J, with 9 bases between. The CDR3 has 11 residues. Here the CDR3 reads CASSLGLAQYF. In DNA form, the CDR3 reads TGTGCCAGCAGTTTGGGGCTTGCGCAGTACTTC.

A few counts support this clonotype. This chain links TRBV6-2 or TRBV6-3 with TRBJ2-1; D is uncertain. Trimming left V 6 bases short and J 0 bases short, with 12 bases between. This CDR3 is built from 15 residues. CDR1 and CDR2 (germline): MNHEY, SVGEGT. The CDR3 here is CASSRTGLSYNEQFF. The CDR3 nucleotides are TGTGCCAGCAGCCGTACGGGCCTCTCCTACAATGAGCAGTTCTTC.

J is TRBJ2-7 and V is TRBV28; 10 nucleotides align to TRBD2. The CDR3 has 18 residues. Germline V gene lookup returns CDR1 MDHEN and CDR2 SYDVKM. The ends lost 5 bases at V and 4 bases at J; junction bases unmatched: 17. The CDR3 loop reads CASSPDPLSSGRRYEQYV. The CDR3 DNA follows: TGTGCCAGCAGTCCCGATCCCCTCTCTAGCGGGAGAAGGTACGAGCAGTACGTC.

This clonotype was recorded at least ten times. The genes are TRBV7-9 and TRBJ1-3, with D unclear. Deletions cut 4 bases from V and 0 bases from J, with 16 bases between. CDR1 is SEHNR, CDR2 FQNEAQ, per germline (reference sequence). CDR3 length: 17 amino acids. The CDR3 here is CASSSGAIGYSGNTIYF. DNA for the CDR3: TGTGCCAGCAGCTCAGGCGCGATTGGGTACTCTGGAAACACCATATATTTT.